This T cell receptor beta chain was profiled in a study of OX40 agonist ivuxolimab in advanced cancers. Germline V lookup: CDR1 MNHNY, CDR2 SVGAGI (reference sequence). This CDR3 is 13 amino acids long. Trimming took off 10 bases at V and 1 base at J, with 14 bases between the two ends. Produced via immunoSEQ multiplex PCR; TCRdb's table is partial and in-frame only. The data contain 56,000 or so clones, about 82% of them singletons. Specimen: CD4+ or CD8+ T cells sorted from blood, collected in a trial of the OX40 agonist ivuxolimab. The chain has TRBV6-6 and TRBJ2-7; D remains ambiguous. This clonotype was sampled from an adult with an advanced solid tumor such as melanoma, head and neck, liver or kidney cancer. The CDR3 loop is CATVGVVSYEQYF. The CDR3 nucleotides read TGTGCCACCGTAGGAGTCGTTTCCTACGAGCAGTACTTC.